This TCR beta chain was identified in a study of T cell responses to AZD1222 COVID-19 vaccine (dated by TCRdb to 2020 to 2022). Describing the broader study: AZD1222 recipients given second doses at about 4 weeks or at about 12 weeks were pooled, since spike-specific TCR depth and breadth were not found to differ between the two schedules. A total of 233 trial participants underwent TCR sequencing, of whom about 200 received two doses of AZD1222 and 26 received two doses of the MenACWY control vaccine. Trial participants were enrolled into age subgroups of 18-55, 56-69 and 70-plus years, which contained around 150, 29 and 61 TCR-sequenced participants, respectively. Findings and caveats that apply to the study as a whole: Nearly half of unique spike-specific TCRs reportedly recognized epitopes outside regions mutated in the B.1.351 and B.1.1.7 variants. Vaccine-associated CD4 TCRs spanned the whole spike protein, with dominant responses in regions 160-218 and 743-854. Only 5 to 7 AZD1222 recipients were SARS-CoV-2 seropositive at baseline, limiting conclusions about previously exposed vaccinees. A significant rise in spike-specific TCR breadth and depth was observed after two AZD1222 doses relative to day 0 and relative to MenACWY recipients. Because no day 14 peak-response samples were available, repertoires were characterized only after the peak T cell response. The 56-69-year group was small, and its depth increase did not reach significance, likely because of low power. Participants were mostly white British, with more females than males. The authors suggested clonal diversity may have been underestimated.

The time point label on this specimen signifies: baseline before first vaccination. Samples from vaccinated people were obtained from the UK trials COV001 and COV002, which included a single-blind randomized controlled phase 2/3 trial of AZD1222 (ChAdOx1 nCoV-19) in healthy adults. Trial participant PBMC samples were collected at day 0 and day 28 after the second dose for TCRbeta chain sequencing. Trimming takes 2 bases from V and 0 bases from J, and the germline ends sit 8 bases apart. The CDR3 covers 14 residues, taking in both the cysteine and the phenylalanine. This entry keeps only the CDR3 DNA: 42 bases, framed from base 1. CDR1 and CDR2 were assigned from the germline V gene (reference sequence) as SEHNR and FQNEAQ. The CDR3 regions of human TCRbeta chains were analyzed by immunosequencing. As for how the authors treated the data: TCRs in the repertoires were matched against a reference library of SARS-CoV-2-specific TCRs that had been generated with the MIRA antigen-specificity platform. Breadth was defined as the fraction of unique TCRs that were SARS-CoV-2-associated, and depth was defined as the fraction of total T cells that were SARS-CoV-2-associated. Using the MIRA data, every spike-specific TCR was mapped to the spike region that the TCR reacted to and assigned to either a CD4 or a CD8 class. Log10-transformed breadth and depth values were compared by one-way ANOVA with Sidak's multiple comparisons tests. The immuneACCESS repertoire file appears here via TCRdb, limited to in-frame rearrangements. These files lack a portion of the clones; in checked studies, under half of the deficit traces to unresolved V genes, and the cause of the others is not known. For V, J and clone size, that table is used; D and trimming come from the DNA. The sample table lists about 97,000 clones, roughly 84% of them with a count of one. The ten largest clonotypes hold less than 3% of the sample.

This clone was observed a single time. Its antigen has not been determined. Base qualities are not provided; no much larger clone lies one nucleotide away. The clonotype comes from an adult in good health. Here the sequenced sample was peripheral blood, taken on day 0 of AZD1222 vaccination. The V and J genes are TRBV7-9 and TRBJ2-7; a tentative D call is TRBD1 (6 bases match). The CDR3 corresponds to CASSLRGNSYEQYF. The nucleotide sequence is TGTGCCAGCAGCTTAAGGGGGAACTCCTACGAGCAGTACTTC.